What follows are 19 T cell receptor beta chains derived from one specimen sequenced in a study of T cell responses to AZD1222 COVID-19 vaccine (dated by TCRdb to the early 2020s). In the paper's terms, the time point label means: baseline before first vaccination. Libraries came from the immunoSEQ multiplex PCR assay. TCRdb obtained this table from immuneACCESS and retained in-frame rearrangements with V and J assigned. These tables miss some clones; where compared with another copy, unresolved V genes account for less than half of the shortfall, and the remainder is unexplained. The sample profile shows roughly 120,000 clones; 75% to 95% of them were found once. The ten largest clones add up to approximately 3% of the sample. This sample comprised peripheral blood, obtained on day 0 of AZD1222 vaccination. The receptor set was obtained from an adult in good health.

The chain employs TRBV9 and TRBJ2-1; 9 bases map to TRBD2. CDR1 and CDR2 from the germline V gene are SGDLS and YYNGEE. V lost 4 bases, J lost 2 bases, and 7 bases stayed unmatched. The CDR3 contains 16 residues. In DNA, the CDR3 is TGTGCCAGCAGCCGACGACCTAGCGGGACCTACAATGAGCAGTTCTTC. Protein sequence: CASSRRPSGTYNEQFF. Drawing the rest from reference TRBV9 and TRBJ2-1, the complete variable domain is DSGVTQTPKHLITATGQRVTLRCSPRSGDLSVYWYQQSLDQGLQFLIQYYNGEERAKGNILERFSAQQFPDLHSELNLSSLELGDSALYFCASSRRPSGTYNEQFFGPGTRLTVL.

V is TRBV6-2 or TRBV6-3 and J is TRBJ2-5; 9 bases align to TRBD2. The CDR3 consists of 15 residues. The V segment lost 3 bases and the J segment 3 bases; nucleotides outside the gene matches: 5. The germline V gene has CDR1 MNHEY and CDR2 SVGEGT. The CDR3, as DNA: TGTGCCAGCAGTTATGCGACTAGCGGAAAAGAGACCCAGTACTTC. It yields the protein CASSYATSGKETQYF.

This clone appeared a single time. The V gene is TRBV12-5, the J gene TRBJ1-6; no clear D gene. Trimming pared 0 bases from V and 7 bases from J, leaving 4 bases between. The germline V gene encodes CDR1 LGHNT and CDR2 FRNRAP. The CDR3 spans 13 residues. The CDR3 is CASGLVPNSPLHF. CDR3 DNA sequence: TGTGCTAGTGGTTTGGTCCCCAATTCACCCCTCCACTTT.

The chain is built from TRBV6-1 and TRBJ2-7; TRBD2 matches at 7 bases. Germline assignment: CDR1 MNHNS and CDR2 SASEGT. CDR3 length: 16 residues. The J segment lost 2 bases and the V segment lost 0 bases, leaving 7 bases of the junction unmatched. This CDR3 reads CASSEAESGIPYEQYF. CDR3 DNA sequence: TGTGCCAGCAGTGAAGCTGAGAGCGGGATCCCCTACGAGCAGTACTTC.

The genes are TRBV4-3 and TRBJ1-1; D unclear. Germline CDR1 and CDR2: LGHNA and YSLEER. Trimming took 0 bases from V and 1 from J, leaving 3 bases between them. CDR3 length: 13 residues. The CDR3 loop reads CASSQDWNTEAFF. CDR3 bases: TGCGCCAGCAGCCAAGATTGGAACACTGAAGCTTTCTTT.

CDR3 bases: TGTGCCAGCAGTGAAGAGGACAGGGGGTACCAGCACGAGCAGTACTTC. It translates to CASSEEDRGYQHEQYF. V is TRBV2 and J is TRBJ2-7, with 10 bases aligning to TRBD1. The CDR3 spans 16 residues. V shed 1 base, J shed 5 bases, and the junction held 8 bases outside the gene matches. Germline CDR1 is SNHLY and CDR2 is FYNNEI. The full variable domain, with the rest looked up from reference TRBV2 and TRBJ2-7, is EPEVTQTPSHQVTQMGQEVILRCVPISNHLYFYWYRQILGQKVEFLVSFYNNEISEKSEIFDDQFSVERPDGSNFTLKIRSTKLEDSAMYFCASSEEDRGYQHEQYFGPGTRLTVT.

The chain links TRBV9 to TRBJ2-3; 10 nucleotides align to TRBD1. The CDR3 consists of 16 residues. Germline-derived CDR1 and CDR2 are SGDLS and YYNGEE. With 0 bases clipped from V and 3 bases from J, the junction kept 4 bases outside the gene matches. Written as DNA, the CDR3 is TGTGCCAGCAGCGTAGATGGGACAGGGGTGACAGATACGCAGTATTTT. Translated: CASSVDGTGVTDTQYF.

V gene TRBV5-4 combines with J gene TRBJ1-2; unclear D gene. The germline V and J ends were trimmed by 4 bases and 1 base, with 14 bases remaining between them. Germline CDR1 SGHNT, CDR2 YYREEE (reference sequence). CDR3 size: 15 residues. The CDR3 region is CASSGNRDRNYGYTF. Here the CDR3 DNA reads TGTGCCAGCAGCGGAAACCGGGATCGTAACTATGGCTACACCTTC.

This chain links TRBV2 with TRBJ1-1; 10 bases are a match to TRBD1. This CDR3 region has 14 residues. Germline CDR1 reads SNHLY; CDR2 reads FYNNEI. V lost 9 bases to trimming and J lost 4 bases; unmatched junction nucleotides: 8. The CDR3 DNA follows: TGTGCCAGTACAAGACAGGGGGCGAGCACTGAAGCTTTCTTT. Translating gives CASTRQGASTEAFF.

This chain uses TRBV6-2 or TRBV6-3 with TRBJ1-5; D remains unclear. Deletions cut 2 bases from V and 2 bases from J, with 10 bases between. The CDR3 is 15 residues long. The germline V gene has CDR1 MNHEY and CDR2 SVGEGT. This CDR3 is CASSYGGQRNQPQHF. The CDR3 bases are TGTGCCAGCAGTTACGGTGGTCAGCGCAATCAGCCCCAGCATTTT.

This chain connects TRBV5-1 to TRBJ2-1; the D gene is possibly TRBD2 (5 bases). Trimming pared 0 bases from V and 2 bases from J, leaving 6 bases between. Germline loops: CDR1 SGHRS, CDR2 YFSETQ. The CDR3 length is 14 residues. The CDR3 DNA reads TGCGCCAGCAGCTTGGACGGGACCTACAATGAGCAGTTCTTC. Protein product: CASSLDGTYNEQFF. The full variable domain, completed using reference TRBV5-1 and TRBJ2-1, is KAGVTQTPRYLIKTRGQQVTLSCSPISGHRSVSWYQQTPGQGLQFLFEYFSETQRNKGNFPGRFSGRQFSNSRSEMNVSTLELGDSALYLCASSLDGTYNEQFFGPGTRLTVL.

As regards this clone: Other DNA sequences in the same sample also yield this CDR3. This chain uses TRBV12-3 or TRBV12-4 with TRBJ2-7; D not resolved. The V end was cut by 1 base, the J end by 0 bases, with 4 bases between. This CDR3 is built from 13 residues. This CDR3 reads CASSLGNSYEQYF. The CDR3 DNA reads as TGTGCCAGCAGTTTAGGAAACTCCTACGAGCAGTACTTC.

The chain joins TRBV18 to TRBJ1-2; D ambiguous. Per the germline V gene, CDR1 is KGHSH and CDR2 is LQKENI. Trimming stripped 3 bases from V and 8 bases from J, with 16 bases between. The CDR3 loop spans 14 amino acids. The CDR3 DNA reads TGTGCCAGCTCACCGAACGCAGGTCGCGGGGGCTACACCTTC. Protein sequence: CASSPNAGRGGYTF.

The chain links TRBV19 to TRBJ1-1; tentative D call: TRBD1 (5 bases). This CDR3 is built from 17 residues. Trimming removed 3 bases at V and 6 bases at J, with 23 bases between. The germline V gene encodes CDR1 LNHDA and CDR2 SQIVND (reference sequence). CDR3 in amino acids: CASSMSVQLGGTPEAFF. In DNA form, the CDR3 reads TGTGCCAGTAGTATGTCGGTTCAATTGGGGGGAACGCCTGAAGCTTTCTTT.

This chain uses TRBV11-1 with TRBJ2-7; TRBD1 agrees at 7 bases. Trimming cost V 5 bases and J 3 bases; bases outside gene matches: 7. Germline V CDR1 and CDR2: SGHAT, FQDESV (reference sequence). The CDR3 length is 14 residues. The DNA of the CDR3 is TGTGCCAGCAGCGGCGACAGGGCCATCTACGAGCAGTACTTC. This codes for CASSGDRAIYEQYF.

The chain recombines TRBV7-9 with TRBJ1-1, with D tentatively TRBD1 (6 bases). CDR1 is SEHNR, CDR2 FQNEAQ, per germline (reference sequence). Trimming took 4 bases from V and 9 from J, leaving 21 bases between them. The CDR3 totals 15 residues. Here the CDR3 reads CASSSRRDTYWKAFF. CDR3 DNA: TGTGCCAGCAGCTCGAGACGGGACACCTATTGGAAAGCTTTCTTT.

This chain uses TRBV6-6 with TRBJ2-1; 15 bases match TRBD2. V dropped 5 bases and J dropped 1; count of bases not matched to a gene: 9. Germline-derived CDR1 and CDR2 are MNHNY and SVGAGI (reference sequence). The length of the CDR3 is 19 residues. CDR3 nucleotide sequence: TGTGCCAGCAGTCTCGGCGGACTAGCGGGAGGGGGGTCCTACAATGAGCAGTTCTTC. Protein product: CASSLGGLAGGGSYNEQFF.

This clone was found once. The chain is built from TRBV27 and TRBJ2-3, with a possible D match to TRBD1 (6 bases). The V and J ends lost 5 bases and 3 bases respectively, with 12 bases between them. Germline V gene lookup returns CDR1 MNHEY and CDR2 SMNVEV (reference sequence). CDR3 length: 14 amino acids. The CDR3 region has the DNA TGTGCCAGCAGTAATCTGGGGGCGACAGATACGCAGTATTTT. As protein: CASSNLGATDTQYF.

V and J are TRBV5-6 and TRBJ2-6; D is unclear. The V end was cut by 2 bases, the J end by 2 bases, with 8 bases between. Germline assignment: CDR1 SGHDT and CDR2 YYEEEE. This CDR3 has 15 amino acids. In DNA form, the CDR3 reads TGTGCCAGCAGCTTTGTAAAGGCTGGGGCCAACGTCCTGACTTTC. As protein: CASSFVKAGANVLTF.